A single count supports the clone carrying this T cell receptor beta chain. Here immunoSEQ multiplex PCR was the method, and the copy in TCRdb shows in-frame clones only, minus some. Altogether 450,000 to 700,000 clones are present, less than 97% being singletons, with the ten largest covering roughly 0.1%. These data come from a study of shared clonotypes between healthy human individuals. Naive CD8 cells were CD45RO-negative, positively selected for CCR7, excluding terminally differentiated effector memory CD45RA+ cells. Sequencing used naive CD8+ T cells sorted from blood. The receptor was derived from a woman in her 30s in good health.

CDR3 in amino acids: CASSLTGAPNTEAFF. CDR3 sequence (DNA): TGTGCCAGCAGCTTGACGGGGGCTCCGAACACTGAAGCTTTCTTT. The chain carries TRBV28 and TRBJ1-1, with D tentatively TRBD1 (6 bases). CDR3 length equals 15 residues. CDR1 is MDHEN and CDR2 is SYDVKM in the germline V gene. The ends were cut back, 6 bases at V and 1 base at J, with 15 bases in the middle.